The 6 T cell receptor beta chains given below trace back to one sample, sequenced in a study of human T cells and chemical hapten exposure (dated by TCRdb to about 2021). In the paper's terms, the time point label means: patch test 2, 6 weeks after DPC sensitization. The treatment or condition label, read with the paper, signifies: therapeutic diphenylcyclopropenone sensitization with weekly scalp DPC. Library method: RACE. Sequencing used a NextSeq 500. TCRdb trimmed public reads at Q25 via fastp, called clones via MiXCR and kept in-frame beta chains. Identical CDR3 proteins give one entry, which carries the most common genes and DNA. This sample holds about 40,000 distinct CDR3 sequences; 3% to 4% were observed only once. Of the sample, more than 6.5% falls within the top ten clones. The sequencing used whole blood, collected in connection with sensitization to the hapten diphenylcyclopropenone (DPC). All receptors derive from a man aged 40-50 years with alopecia areata. Some clones in this sample may be carry-over from other donors' samples.

This clonotype has at least ten counts. V usage is TRBV20-1 and J usage is TRBJ1-2; D not resolved. The CDR3 is made up of 13 amino acids. The germline V gene has CDR1 DFQATT and CDR2 SNEGSKA (reference sequence). V lost 0 bases and J 4 bases, leaving 9 bases between the germline ends. CDR3 sequence: CSARDRGSYGYTF. Here the CDR3 DNA reads TGCAGTGCTAGAGATCGAGGGAGCTATGGCTACACCTTC.

This clonotype has a count of ten or more. The V and J genes are TRBV6-5 and TRBJ2-7; D perhaps matches TRBD1 (5 bases). The CDR3 spans 14 residues. Germline CDR1 is MNHEY and CDR2 is SVGAGI. Trimming took off 5 bases at V and 6 bases at J, with 17 bases between the two ends. CDR3: CASSPAAGSPEQYF. The CDR3 bases are TGTGCCAGCAGTCCTGCGGCAGGGTCCCCCGAGCAGTACTTC.

This clonotype was detected ten times or more. This chain joins TRBV6-1 and TRBJ2-4; perhaps TRBD2 as D (5 bases). The germline V and J ends were trimmed by 1 base and 8 bases, with 12 bases remaining between them. Germline loops: CDR1 MNHNS, CDR2 SASEGT. The CDR3 totals 14 residues. CDR3 sequence: CASSEERVVDIQYF. CDR3 DNA: TGTGCCAGCAGTGAAGAGAGGGTCGTAGACATTCAGTACTTC.

This clonotype showed up many times. V gene TRBV25-1 combines with J gene TRBJ1-5, with 12 positions matching TRBD1. The CDR3 extends over 16 amino acids. The trim removed 4 bases at V and 7 bases at J, leaving 8 bases unmatched. The germline V gene has CDR1 MGHDK and CDR2 SYGVNS. Here the CDR3 DNA reads TGTGCCAGCAGTGTCCCCGGGACAGGGGGCGTCCAGCCCCAGCATTTT. Protein product: CASSVPGTGGVQPQHF. Full variable domain (missing parts from reference TRBV25-1 and TRBJ1-5): EADIYQTPRYLVIGTGKKITLECSQTMGHDKMYWYQQDPGMELHLIHYSYGVNSTEKGDLSSESTVSRIRTEHFPLTLESARPSHTSQYLCASSVPGTGGVQPQHFGDGTRLSIL.

In its sample, this clonotype was seen many times. This chain joins TRBV23-1 and TRBJ2-7; D tentatively reads TRBD1 or TRBD2 (5 bases each). TRBV23-1 is assigned to the ORF class and has an uncertain function. Trimming took off 8 bases at V and 4 bases at J, with 27 bases between the two ends. CDR3 length: 17 residues. Here the CDR3 reads CASPLLSGTGNRYEQYF. The CDR3 DNA sequence: TGCGCCAGCCCTTTGCTCTCCGGGACCGGGAATAGGTACGAGCAGTACTTC.

This clonotype was counted many times. The chain links TRBV19 to TRBJ2-2; 9 bases map to TRBD2. Germline values: CDR1 LNHDA, CDR2 SQIVND (reference sequence). The V gene end was trimmed by 3 bases and the J gene end by 3 bases; junction bases not matched to a gene: 11. CDR3 size: 18 residues. In nucleotides, the CDR3 is TGTGCCAGTAGTATTAATTCCCATAGCGGGAGATACACCGGGGAGCTGTTTTTT. Its translation is CASSINSHSGRYTGELFF.